The 18 T cell receptor beta chains below come from one sample, sequenced in a study of T-cell memory formation after mild COVID-19. TCRdb itself ran the 5' RACE reads through MiXCR, one entry per CDR3 protein. This sample has under 200,000 distinct CDR3 sequences; 11% occur once, and the top ten carry approximately 4%. Material for sequencing was PBMCs or a T cell subset sorted from them (not recorded which). These receptors were taken from a man aged 18-30 years who had mild COVID-19 (a few samples of this study predate the infection). Cell type and time point are not known.

This clonotype has more than one count but fewer than ten. The DNA for the CDR3 is TGTGCCAGCAGCCCTTATTTCGACTACGAGCAGTACGTC. As protein: CASSPYFDYEQYV. The chain recombines TRBV5-5 with TRBJ2-7; D uncertain. CDR3 length: 13 amino acids. Trimming removed 4 bases at V and 3 bases at J, with 11 bases between. Germline CDR1 is SGHKS and CDR2 is YYEKEE (reference sequence).

The gene calls are TRBV11-3 and TRBJ2-7; D assignment may be TRBD1 or TRBD2 (6 bases each). Deletions cut 3 bases from V and 0 bases from J, with 9 bases between. CDR3 length equals 14 residues. CDR1 is SGHNT and CDR2 is YENEEA in the germline V gene. Written as DNA, the CDR3 is TGTGCCAGCAGCTTCAGGGGACTCTCCTACGAGCAGTACTTC. Its protein is CASSFRGLSYEQYF.

The table lists this clonotype with many counts. J is TRBJ1-1 and V is TRBV4-1; the match to TRBD1 covers 8 bases. Germline CDR1 reads MGHRA; CDR2 reads YSYEKL. The CDR3 contains 15 residues. V lost 6 bases and J lost 5; bases outside the gene matches: 11. The CDR3 nucleotides read TGCGCCAGCAGAAACGGACAGGGTAGATGGACTGAAGCTTTCTTT. Translation: CASRNGQGRWTEAFF.

The chain is built from TRBV6-5 and TRBJ2-7, with 9 bases matching TRBD1. CDR3 size: 15 residues. Germline CDR1 and CDR2: MNHEY and SVGAGI. The V segment lost 5 bases and the J segment 5 bases; nucleotides outside the gene matches: 10. The CDR3, as DNA: TGTGCCAGCAGTCGTACAGGGGGCACTGTCGACGAGCAGTACTTC. Residues: CASSRTGGTVDEQYF.

The V and J genes are TRBV6-2 or TRBV6-3 and TRBJ1-1; D gene ambiguous. The germline CDR1 and CDR2 sequences are MNHEY and SVGEGT. The CDR3 has 12 amino acids. V was pared by 2 bases and J by 6 bases, with 7 bases between. The CDR3 is CASSYPQAEAFF. In DNA form, the CDR3 reads TGTGCCAGCAGTTACCCCCAGGCTGAAGCTTTCTTT.

This clonotype has more than one count but fewer than ten. The chain employs TRBV29-1 and TRBJ2-5; TRBD1 aligns across 9 bases. The CDR3 is made up of 13 amino acids. V shed 7 bases and J 2 bases; nucleotides not matched to a gene: 5. Germline CDR1 SQVTM, CDR2 ANQGSEA. The CDR3 DNA follows: TGCAGCGGCTACGGACAGGGGCAAGAGACCCAGTACTTC. Translated: CSGYGQGQETQYF.

A few counts support this clonotype. The rearrangement joins TRBV2 to TRBJ1-2, with 10 positions matching TRBD1. The J segment lost 6 bases and the V segment lost 2 bases, leaving 6 bases of the junction unmatched. Germline assignment: CDR1 SNHLY and CDR2 FYNNEI. There are 15 residues in the CDR3. For the CDR3, the DNA is TGTGCCAGCAGTGAAAGGGGACAGGGGATTAATGGCTACACCTTC. Its protein product is CASSERGQGINGYTF.

The table lists this clonotype with a few counts. The CDR3 DNA sequence: TGCGCCAGCAGCTTCGGCGGGGGGGCCGGTGAGACCCAGTACTTC. This encodes CASSFGGGAGETQYF. The chain couples TRBV5-1 to TRBJ2-5, with 9 nucleotides matching TRBD2. The V and J ends lost 2 bases and 5 bases, in that order; junction bases with no gene match: 7. Germline CDR1 SGHRS, CDR2 YFSETQ. This CDR3 is 15 amino acids long.

This clonotype appeared a few times. The chain uses TRBV3-1 and TRBJ2-5, with no clear D. V lost 4 bases to trimming and J lost 3 bases, with 6 bases between them. Germline V CDR1 and CDR2: LGHDT, YNNKEL (reference sequence). The CDR3 totals 12 residues. CDR3 sequence (DNA): TGTGCCAGCAGCCTAACTGAAGAGACCCAGTACTTC. This translates into CASSLTEETQYF.

This clonotype was detected ten times or more. The chain joins TRBV7-2 to TRBJ2-1; D ambiguous. Trimming shortened V by 2 bases and J by 5 bases, and 7 bases separated the two germline ends. Germline values: CDR1 SGHTA, CDR2 FQGNSA. The CDR3 length is 13 residues. This CDR3 reads CASSLRGNNEQFF. CDR3 nucleotides: TGTGCCAGCAGCTTAAGAGGCAACAATGAGCAGTTCTTC.

V gene TRBV6-5 combines with J gene TRBJ1-1; 10 nucleotides agree with TRBD1. Germline trimming cut 6 bases from V and 4 bases from J; bases unmatched to any gene: 14. From germline, CDR1 is MNHEY and CDR2 SVGAGI. This CDR3 has 17 residues. The CDR3 is CASRVTGGSGWVTEAFF. In DNA form, the CDR3 reads TGTGCCAGCAGAGTGACAGGGGGCTCGGGTTGGGTCACTGAAGCTTTCTTT.

This clonotype was seen a handful of times. J is TRBJ1-1 and V is TRBV4-2; D call uncertain. CDR1 and CDR2 from the germline V gene are LGHNA and YNFKEQ. The V end lost 1 base, the J end lost 1 base, and 13 bases lay between the germline ends. The length of the CDR3 is 16 residues. The CDR3 DNA is TGTGCCAGCAGCCAAGTCCTGGGGAGGGCGAACACTGAAGCTTTCTTT. Translating it yields CASSQVLGRANTEAFF.

This clonotype was counted only a few times. The chain employs TRBV27 and TRBJ1-2, with D perhaps matching TRBD1 (6 bases). This CDR3 has 14 residues. Germline CDR1 is MNHEY and CDR2 is SMNVEV (reference sequence). Trimming removed 5 bases at V and 7 bases at J, with 17 bases between. The CDR3 DNA is TGTGCCAGCAGTCCACACTCAGGGGTCTCTGGCTACACCTTC. Encoded protein: CASSPHSGVSGYTF.

The V call is TRBV5-4, the J call TRBJ1-2; D perhaps matches TRBD1 (5 bases). V was trimmed by 4 bases and J by 4 bases, leaving 17 bases between them. Germline CDR1 SGHNT, CDR2 YYREEE (reference sequence). The CDR3 contains 15 residues. The CDR3 is CASSRDQGPFYGYTF. The CDR3 bases are TGTGCCAGCAGCCGCGATCAGGGACCCTTCTATGGCTACACCTTC. The whole variable domain, filled in from reference TRBV5-4 and TRBJ1-2, reads ETGVTQSPTHLIKTRGQQVTLRCSSQSGHNTVSWYQQALGQGPQFIFQYYREEENGRGNFPPRFSGLQFPNYSSELNVNALELDDSALYLCASSRDQGPFYGYTFGSGTRLTVV.

This clonotype was observed a few times. The rearrangement uses TRBV2 and TRBJ2-3, with 14 bases identical to TRBD2. Germline CDR1 is SNHLY and CDR2 is FYNNEI. The CDR3 contains 16 residues. The ends lost 5 bases at V and 5 bases at J; junction bases unmatched: 6. CDR3 sequence reads: CASSMTSGGAGDTQYF. The CDR3 nucleotides read TGTGCCAGCAGTATGACTAGCGGGGGGGCCGGAGATACGCAGTATTTT.

The chain uses TRBV7-8 and TRBJ2-7; D is undetermined. CDR1 is SGHVS and CDR2 is FQNEAQ in the germline V gene. Trimming removed 2 bases from V and 0 bases from J, with 17 bases in between. CDR3 size: 17 residues. CDR3 protein: CASSLSPVRLSSYEQYF. The CDR3 coding sequence is TGTGCCAGCAGCTTATCCCCTGTCCGGTTGAGCTCCTACGAGCAGTACTTC.

The chain joins TRBV27 to TRBJ1-1; D unclear. The germline gives CDR1 MNHEY, CDR2 SMNVEV (reference sequence). The CDR3 runs to 14 residues. V lost 7 bases to trimming and J lost 1 base, with 13 bases between them. CDR3 amino acids: CASTLTSANTEAFF. CDR3 DNA: TGTGCCAGCACCCTGACGAGTGCGAACACTGAAGCTTTCTTT.

This clonotype was seen a handful of times. The chain links TRBV9 to TRBJ1-2, with D possibly being TRBD1 (5 bases). The germline V gene encodes CDR1 SGDLS and CDR2 YYNGEE. Between the trimmed V and J ends, which lost 3 bases and 0 bases, there was a span of 12 bases. The CDR3 totals 15 residues. CDR3 sequence reads: CASSARDGANYGYTF. In DNA form, the CDR3 reads TGTGCCAGCAGCGCTAGGGACGGCGCTAACTATGGCTACACCTTC. Supplemented by reference TRBV9 and TRBJ1-2, the full variable domain reads DSGVTQTPKHLITATGQRVTLRCSPRSGDLSVYWYQQSLDQGLQFLIQYYNGEERAKGNILERFSAQQFPDLHSELNLSSLELGDSALYFCASSARDGANYGYTFGSGTRLTVV.